One sample yielded the 27 T cell receptor beta chains listed below, sequenced in a study of blood T cell repertoires in COVID-19. TCRdb's table, derived via immunoSEQ multiplex PCR, lists solely in-frame clones and lacks some. The sample consists of approximately 58,000 clones, around 84% of them appearing once. The specimen was peripheral blood. The origin of the receptors is a woman aged 60-75 years with acute or convalescent COVID-19.

The chain uses TRBV5-6 and TRBJ2-3, with 7 positions matching TRBD1. CDR1 is SGHDT and CDR2 is YYEEEE in the germline V gene. J was trimmed by 0 bases and V by 3 bases; bases with no gene match: 7. The CDR3 is 16 residues long. CDR3 bases: TGTGCCAGCAGCTCACTTCGACAGGGCAGCACAGATACGCAGTATTTT. This translates into CASSSLRQGSTDTQYF.

This clone has just one count. This rearrangement joins TRBV27 to TRBJ1-1; possible D gene TRBD1, 6 bases. CDR3 size: 15 residues. Trimming cost V 3 bases and J 0 bases, with 11 bases left between them. Germline CDR1 is MNHEY and CDR2 is SMNVEV (reference sequence). In DNA, the CDR3 is TGTGCCAGCAGTTTCAACAGGGAGATGAACACTGAAGCTTTCTTT. Amino acid sequence: CASSFNREMNTEAFF.

The rearrangement links TRBV30 to TRBJ2-1; 10 nucleotides agree with TRBD2. CDR3 length: 19 amino acids. CDR1 GTSNPN and CDR2 SVGIG come from the germline V gene (reference sequence). V lost 0 bases to trimming and J lost 0 bases; unmatched junction nucleotides: 11. The CDR3 is CAWSVIKAGGSYSYNEQFF. The CDR3 DNA reads TGTGCCTGGAGTGTAATTAAAGCGGGGGGGTCCTACTCCTACAATGAGCAGTTCTTC. Based on the CDR3 plus reference TRBV30 and TRBJ2-1, the full variable domain is SQTIHQWPATLVQPVGSPLSLECTVEGTSNPNLYWYRQAAGRGLQLLFYSVGIGQISSEVPQNLSASRPQDRQFILSSKKLLLSDSGFYLCAWSVIKAGGSYSYNEQFFGPGTRLTVL.

The chain couples TRBV11-2 to TRBJ2-7, with 9 positions matching TRBD1. V shed 3 bases and J 5 bases; nucleotides not matched to a gene: 5. The CDR3 sequence is 14 residues long. CDR1 and CDR2 from the germline V gene are SGHAT and FQNNGV. CDR3 in amino acids: CASSFRQGVDEQYF. CDR3 bases: TGTGCCAGCAGCTTTAGACAGGGGGTCGACGAGCAGTACTTC.

In this sample, this clone turned up a few times. The genes are TRBV29-1 and TRBJ1-1, with 10 bases matching TRBD1. Germline loops: CDR1 SQVTM, CDR2 ANQGSEA. This CDR3 is built from 14 residues. Trimming removed 5 bases from V and 1 base from J; junction bases left unmatched: 4. The chain's CDR3 is CSVTDRGRNTEAFF. The CDR3 nucleotides are TGCAGCGTTACCGACAGGGGGCGGAACACTGAAGCTTTCTTT.

This rearrangement joins TRBV5-1 to TRBJ1-1; D might be TRBD1 (6 bases). Trimming removed 3 bases at V and 0 bases at J, with 12 bases between. The CDR3 is 15 amino acids. From germline, CDR1 is SGHRS and CDR2 YFSETQ. The CDR3 coding sequence is TGCGCCAGCAGCTCTCAGGGGCACCTGAACACTGAAGCTTTCTTT. It specifies CASSSQGHLNTEAFF.

This clone showed up just a few times. As DNA, the CDR3 is TGTGCCAGCAGTGAAGCGCTTGCCGGGACAACTAATGAAAAACTGTTTTTT. Protein product: CASSEALAGTTNEKLFF. The gene calls are TRBV2 and TRBJ1-4; D uncertain. Per the germline V gene, CDR1 is SNHLY and CDR2 is FYNNEI. The CDR3 is 17 amino acids. The germline V and J ends were trimmed by 0 bases and 0 bases, with 11 bases remaining between them.

This clone was counted between two and nine times. The rearrangement uses TRBV18 and TRBJ1-2; TRBD1 is a possible D gene (5 bases). In germline, CDR1 is KGHSH, CDR2 LQKENI. This CDR3 has 14 residues. With 3 bases removed from V and 4 bases from J, the gap between germline ends came to 12 bases. The CDR3 DNA reads as TGTGCCAGCTCACCGATGACAGTAGGCTATGGCTACACCTTC. Translating gives CASSPMTVGYGYTF.

This clone has a single count. The chain employs TRBV5-1 and TRBJ1-3; weak D call: TRBD1 (6 bases). In germline, CDR1 is SGHRS, CDR2 YFSETQ. V was pared by 3 bases and J by 0 bases, with 7 bases between. The CDR3 sequence is 14 residues long. The CDR3 DNA reads TGCGCCAGCAGCTCAGGGGACTCTGGAAACACCATATATTTT. The encoded protein is CASSSGDSGNTIYF. Drawing the rest from reference TRBV5-1 and TRBJ1-3, the complete variable domain is KAGVTQTPRYLIKTRGQQVTLSCSPISGHRSVSWYQQTPGQGLQFLFEYFSETQRNKGNFPGRFSGRQFSNSRSEMNVSTLELGDSALYLCASSSGDSGNTIYFGEGSWLTVV.

This clone came up once. V usage is TRBV29-1 and J usage is TRBJ1-2; TRBD1 aligns across 9 bases. V shed 6 bases and J 5 bases; nucleotides not matched to a gene: 7. Germline V lookup: CDR1 SQVTM, CDR2 ANQGSEA. The length of the CDR3 is 13 residues. The CDR3 spells CSVTGTGYYGYTF. Written as DNA, the CDR3 is TGCAGCGTAACCGGGACAGGGTATTATGGCTACACCTTC.

A remark on this clone: One end of the junction is discordant with germline, which a read error may explain. This chain links TRBV18 with TRBJ2-7, with D possibly being TRBD1 (6 bases). Germline CDR1 KGHSH, CDR2 LQKENI. The CDR3 contains 14 residues. The chain's CDR3 is CASSINDRSSEQYF. DNA of the CDR3: TGTGCCAGCTCAATTAACGACAGGTCCTCCGAGCAGTACTTC. Combining the CDR3 with reference TRBV18 and TRBJ2-7 gives the whole variable domain NAGVMQNPRHLVRRRGQEARLRCSPMKGHSHVYWYRQLPEEGLKFMVYLQKENIIDESGMPKERFSAEFPKEGPSILRIQQVVRGDSAAYFCASSINDRSSEQYFGPGTRLTVT.

In this sample, this clone turned up a few times. The rearrangement uses TRBV6-5 and TRBJ1-1; D is unresolved. Germline-derived CDR1 and CDR2 are MNHEY and SVGAGI. The V and J ends lost 5 bases and 0 bases respectively, with 4 bases between them. The CDR3 runs to 12 residues. The CDR3 loop reads CASSTVNTEAFF. For the CDR3, the DNA is TGTGCCAGCAGTACAGTGAACACTGAAGCTTTCTTT.

This chain joins TRBV4-1 and TRBJ1-6, with D perhaps matching TRBD1 (6 bases). V lost 0 bases and J lost 1, with 10 bases in between. This CDR3 contains 17 residues. Germline CDR1 MGHRA, CDR2 YSYEKL. The CDR3 loop is CASSQDRQGSYNSPLHF. The CDR3 DNA follows: TGCGCCAGCAGCCAAGATAGGCAGGGGTCCTATAATTCACCCCTCCACTTT.

The chain uses TRBV6-5 and TRBJ2-7, with no clear D. V lost 7 bases and J lost 2, with 15 bases in between. Germline V gene data show CDR1 as MNHEY and CDR2 as SVGAGI. This CDR3 has 14 amino acids. The CDR3: CASTLTGGTYEQYF. The CDR3, as DNA: TGTGCCAGCACCCTCACCGGCGGAACCTACGAGCAGTACTTC.

This clone was detected only a few times. The chain links TRBV4-1 to TRBJ1-2; D ambiguous. Per germline, CDR1 MGHRA and CDR2 YSYEKL. The CDR3 runs 15 residues. Trimming took 0 bases from V and 5 from J, leaving 13 bases between them. Here the CDR3 reads CASSQEEGSEYGYTF. As DNA, the CDR3 is TGCGCCAGCAGCCAAGAGGAGGGATCCGAATATGGCTACACCTTC.

CDR3 residues: CASSQEPGQWNTGELFF. Written as DNA, the CDR3 is TGTGCCAGCAGCCAAGAGCCGGGACAGTGGAACACCGGGGAGCTGTTTTTT. The gene calls are TRBV14 and TRBJ2-2; TRBD1 agrees at 7 bases. J was trimmed by 1 base and V by 0 bases; bases with no gene match: 5. Germline V gene lookup returns CDR1 SGHDN and CDR2 FVKESK. This CDR3 contains 17 residues. Combining the CDR3 with reference TRBV14 and TRBJ2-2 gives the whole variable domain EAGVTQFPSHSVIEKGQTVTLRCDPISGHDNLYWYRRVMGKEIKFLLHFVKESKQDESGMPNNRFLAERTGGTYSTLKVQPAELEDSGVYFCASSQEPGQWNTGELFFGEGSRLTVL.

This chain connects TRBV7-9 to TRBJ1-1, with unresolved D. The ends were cut back, 5 bases at V and 1 base at J, with 23 bases in the middle. The CDR3 sequence is 18 residues long. The germline V gene has CDR1 SEHNR and CDR2 FQNEAQ (reference sequence). CDR3: CASSPLKGPKAGNTEAFF. The CDR3 DNA sequence: TGTGCCAGCAGCCCCCTCAAGGGCCCCAAGGCGGGGAACACTGAAGCTTTCTTT.

V usage is TRBV5-6 and J usage is TRBJ2-1; 7 bases align to TRBD2. J was trimmed by 3 bases and V by 4 bases; bases with no gene match: 10. The CDR3 is 16 residues long. The germline gives CDR1 SGHDT, CDR2 YYEEEE. The CDR3 loop is CASSPGGGSRYNEQFF. Here the CDR3 DNA reads TGTGCCAGCAGCCCTGGCGGGGGATCTCGCTACAATGAGCAGTTCTTC.

J is TRBJ1-2 and V is TRBV11-2; TRBD1 matches 8 bases. V was pared by 5 bases and J by 3 bases, with 14 bases of the junction left unmatched. The CDR3 consists of 17 residues. CDR1 and CDR2 (germline): SGHAT, FQNNGV. This CDR3 reads CASSPEPGQGADYGYTF. The CDR3 region has the DNA TGTGCCAGCAGCCCTGAGCCCGGGCAGGGGGCAGACTATGGCTACACCTTC.

This chain connects TRBV27 to TRBJ2-7; tentative D call: TRBD2 (5 bases). Germline loops: CDR1 MNHEY, CDR2 SMNVEV (reference sequence). The V end lost 3 bases, the J end lost 0 bases, and 6 bases lay between the germline ends. This CDR3 is built from 13 residues. This CDR3 reads CASSFRDSYEQYF. In nucleotides, the CDR3 is TGTGCCAGCAGTTTCCGGGACTCCTACGAGCAGTACTTC.

The chain is built from TRBV19 and TRBJ2-3, with TRBD1 as a possible D gene (6 bases). The V end was cut by 5 bases, the J end by 2 bases, with 14 bases between. Per the germline V gene, CDR1 is LNHDA and CDR2 is SQIVND (reference sequence). The CDR3 has 15 amino acids. The CDR3 sequence: CASSLRGQSTDTQYF. Here the CDR3 DNA reads TGTGCCAGTAGTCTCCGCGGACAGTCCACAGATACGCAGTATTTT.

On this clone itself: At the DNA level, this CDR3 is encoded by other sequences in the same sample as well. This chain joins TRBV5-1 and TRBJ1-1; D is perhaps TRBD1 (6 bases). This CDR3 is built from 15 residues. Per the germline V gene, CDR1 is SGHRS and CDR2 is YFSETQ. Trimming cost V 0 bases and J 2 bases, with 11 bases left between them. In DNA, the CDR3 is TGCGCCAGCAGCTTGGGCGACAGGTTTAACACTGAAGCTTTCTTT. It specifies CASSLGDRFNTEAFF.

V is TRBV6-6 and J is TRBJ1-2; possible D gene TRBD1, 5 bases. Germline V lookup: CDR1 MNHNY, CDR2 SVGAGI (reference sequence). There are 14 residues in the CDR3. V lost 7 bases and J lost 4, with 16 bases in between. The CDR3 DNA reads TGTGCCAGCACCAACTCCGGGACTGCCTATGGCTACACCTTC. This codes for CASTNSGTAYGYTF.

This rearrangement joins TRBV12-3 or TRBV12-4 to TRBJ1-2; a possible D gene is TRBD1 (6 bases). V gave up 5 bases and J gave up 7 bases, with 14 bases separating them. The CDR3 consists of 13 residues. The CDR3 loop reads CASSVRTGIGYTF. The CDR3 DNA reads as TGTGCCAGCAGTGTACGCACAGGGATTGGCTACACCTTC.

The V gene is TRBV6-5, the J gene TRBJ1-2; 9 bases map to TRBD1. This CDR3 has 13 residues. The trim removed 5 bases at V and 6 bases at J, leaving 4 bases unmatched. CDR1 and CDR2 (germline): MNHEY, SVGAGI. This chain's CDR3 is CASSTRQGDGYTF. CDR3 sequence (DNA): TGTGCCAGCAGTACCCGACAGGGGGATGGCTACACCTTC.

The chain employs TRBV7-7 and TRBJ2-1; maybe TRBD1 (7 bases). CDR1 is SSHAT and CDR2 is FNYEAQ in the germline V gene (reference sequence). Trimming cost V 5 bases and J 10 bases, with 18 bases left between them. The CDR3 is made up of 14 amino acids. CDR3 sequence (DNA): TGTGCCAGCAGCCCCGACAGGGTGGGGGGAGAGCAGTTCTTC. This translates into CASSPDRVGGEQFF.

The chain has TRBV6-1 and TRBJ2-3, with 7 bases that match TRBD1. The CDR3 is made up of 17 amino acids. V lost 7 bases to trimming and J lost 0 bases; unmatched junction nucleotides: 13. Germline loops: CDR1 MNHNS, CDR2 SASEGT. The DNA of the CDR3 is TGTGCCAGCATTGAGGGGGCTTGGTATTCTAGCACAGATACGCAGTATTTT. Residues: CASIEGAWYSSTDTQYF.